One and the same sample provided the 28 T cell receptor beta chains below, sequenced in a study of blood T cell repertoires in COVID-19. Assay: immunoSEQ multiplex PCR; the TCRdb copy retains only in-frame clones and omits some. This repertoire shows roughly 250,000 clones, 70% to 90% found once; its top ten account for 2.3%. Sequencing was done on a sample of peripheral blood. These receptors all come from a woman aged 45-60 years with acute or convalescent COVID-19.

V and J are TRBV7-3 and TRBJ2-2; D not resolved. In germline, CDR1 is SGHTA, CDR2 FQGTGA. The CDR3 contains 12 residues. V gave up 5 bases and J gave up 5 bases, with 6 bases separating them. The CDR3 region has the DNA TGTGCCAGCAGCCAAATTACCGGGGAGCTGTTTTTT. Translated, it gives CASSQITGELFF.

This clone was seen more than once but under ten times. The chain combines TRBV3-1 (or the pseudogene TRBV3-2) with TRBJ1-1; 8 nucleotides line up with TRBD1. CDR1 is LGHDT and CDR2 is YNNKEL in the germline V gene (reference sequence). The CDR3 covers 15 residues. After removal of 2 bases from V and 6 bases from J, the junction contained 8 bases not matched to a gene. CDR3 amino acids: CASSQRGQGTAEAFF. Here the CDR3 DNA reads TGTGCCAGCAGCCAACGAGGACAGGGCACCGCTGAAGCTTTCTTT.

This sequence joins TRBV18 and TRBJ2-1, with D perhaps matching TRBD1 (6 bases). Germline loops: CDR1 KGHSH, CDR2 LQKENI. The CDR3 consists of 16 residues. Trimming took 3 bases from V and 3 from J, leaving 15 bases between them. The CDR3: CASSPPGVLRYNEQFF. The CDR3 DNA sequence: TGTGCCAGCTCACCCCCAGGGGTATTGCGCTACAATGAGCAGTTCTTC.

V gene TRBV2 combines with J gene TRBJ1-2; 10 bases are shared with TRBD1. There are 16 residues in the CDR3. The J segment lost 4 bases and the V segment lost 8 bases, leaving 13 bases of the junction unmatched. Germline CDR1 and CDR2: SNHLY and FYNNEI. This CDR3 is CASSDGDRGLGYGYTF. CDR3 DNA: TGTGCCAGCTCAGACGGGGACAGGGGTTTGGGCTATGGCTACACCTTC.

This clone was observed a few times. The rearrangement links TRBV6-5 to TRBJ2-3; D is unclear. The CDR3 runs to 12 residues. The V end lost 8 bases, the J end lost 2 bases, and 8 bases lay between the germline ends. CDR1 is MNHEY and CDR2 is SVGAGI in the germline V gene. CDR3 nucleotides: TGTGCCAGCCAGGATAACACAGATACGCAGTATTTT. This codes for CASQDNTDTQYF.

The chain has TRBV10-3 and TRBJ1-4; 9 bases align to TRBD1. The trim removed 2 bases at V and 5 bases at J, leaving 0 bases unmatched. CDR1 is ENHRY, CDR2 SYGVKD, per germline. This CDR3 spans 14 amino acids. The CDR3 sequence is CAISEGTGNEKLFF. The CDR3 DNA reads as TGTGCCATCAGTGAGGGGACAGGGAATGAAAAACTGTTTTTT.

The chain recombines TRBV19 with TRBJ2-1; tentatively, D is TRBD2 (6 bases). Germline V CDR1 and CDR2: LNHDA, SQIVND (reference sequence). V dropped 6 bases and J dropped 8 bases, with 14 bases sitting between them. This CDR3 contains 13 residues. CDR3 amino acids: CASRLGVADEQFF. Here the CDR3 DNA reads TGTGCCAGTAGGCTGGGGGTAGCGGATGAGCAGTTCTTC. Full variable domain (missing parts from reference TRBV19 and TRBJ2-1): DGGITQSPKYLFRKEGQNVTLSCEQNLNHDAMYWYRQDPGQGLRLIYYSQIVNDFQKGDIAEGYSVSREKKESFPLTVTSAQKNPTAFYLCASRLGVADEQFFGPGTRLTVL.

CDR3 sequence reads: CASLNPGNEQFF. The DNA for the CDR3 is TGTGCCAGTTTAAACCCCGGCAATGAGCAGTTCTTC. The chain has TRBV7-9 and TRBJ2-1; D not certain. CDR1 is SEHNR and CDR2 is FQNEAQ in the germline V gene (reference sequence). The CDR3 extends over 12 amino acids. With 9 bases removed from V and 6 bases from J, the gap between germline ends came to 12 bases.

The chain carries TRBV9 and TRBJ2-3; TRBD2 might be the D (6 bases). The CDR3 sequence is 14 residues long. CDR1 and CDR2 (germline): SGDLS, YYNGEE. V was pared by 7 bases and J by 1 base, with 13 bases between. CDR3 in DNA: TGTGCCAGCTTACGGGACTTGGGCACAGATACGCAGTATTTT. It translates to CASLRDLGTDTQYF.

The chain combines TRBV11-2 with TRBJ1-2; 7 nucleotides line up with TRBD1. This CDR3 comprises 13 residues. Germline-derived CDR1 and CDR2 are SGHAT and FQNNGV. V shed 3 bases, J shed 5 bases, and the junction held 3 bases outside the gene matches. The DNA for the CDR3 is TGTGCCAGCAGCTTGGGACAGCTTTATGGCTACACCTTC. The encoded protein is CASSLGQLYGYTF.

The rearrangement uses TRBV3-1 (or the pseudogene TRBV3-2) and TRBJ1-3, with D unclear. Looked up from germline, CDR1 is LGHDT and CDR2 is YNNKEL (reference sequence). The CDR3 spans 14 residues. V was trimmed by 4 bases and J by 3 bases, leaving 10 bases between them. CDR3 DNA sequence: TGTGCCAGCAGCCCCGGGTGGAGTGGAAACACCATATATTTT. This sequence encodes CASSPGWSGNTIYF.

The V call is TRBV20-1, the J call TRBJ1-2; D call uncertain. The germline V gene has CDR1 DFQATT and CDR2 SNEGSKA (reference sequence). Trimming stripped 5 bases from V and 4 bases from J, with 8 bases between. This CDR3 region has 11 residues. CDR3 nucleotide sequence: TGCAGTGCTCGTCCCCCCTATGGCTACACCTTC. Translating gives CSARPPYGYTF.

The J gene is TRBJ2-5, the V gene TRBV6-5; D is unclear. CDR1 and CDR2 (germline): MNHEY, SVGAGI. Trimming shortened V by 8 bases and J by 1 base, and 11 bases separated the two germline ends. The length of the CDR3 is 13 residues. CDR3 residues: CASQVSLQETQYF. The CDR3 DNA is TGTGCCAGCCAGGTTTCGCTCCAAGAGACCCAGTACTTC.

V gene TRBV12-3 or TRBV12-4 combines with J gene TRBJ2-6; D not resolved. CDR3 length: 13 amino acids. The germline V and J ends were trimmed by 3 bases and 4 bases, with 4 bases remaining between them. The CDR3 DNA reads as TGTGCCAGCAGTTTTAGAGGGGCCAACGTCCTGACTTTC. Translating gives CASSFRGANVLTF.

The rearrangement uses TRBV7-9 and TRBJ1-2; 10 bases fit TRBD1. V gave up 4 bases and J gave up 4 bases; unmatched junction bases: 9. Germline V lookup: CDR1 SEHNR, CDR2 FQNEAQ (reference sequence). This CDR3 has 16 residues. The CDR3 DNA reads TGTGCCAGCAGCTCGAGCCGACAGGGGGCGACCTATGGCTACACCTTC. This encodes CASSSSRQGATYGYTF.

The genes are TRBV5-6 and TRBJ2-7; D is uncertain. Trimming pared 3 bases from V and 4 bases from J, leaving 8 bases between. There are 12 residues in the CDR3. CDR1 and CDR2 (germline): SGHDT, YYEEEE. The CDR3 spells CASSSLLYEQYF. CDR3 nucleotides: TGTGCCAGCAGCTCTCTCTTGTACGAGCAGTACTTC.

V is TRBV19 and J is TRBJ1-1; 8 nucleotides match TRBD1. Trimming at V came to 5 bases and at J to 0 bases, leaving 2 bases not matched to a gene. CDR1 LNHDA and CDR2 SQIVND come from the germline V gene (reference sequence). This CDR3 has 14 residues. CDR3 bases: TGTGCCAGTAGTTTGGACAGGGTGAACACTGAAGCTTTCTTT. This gives the protein CASSLDRVNTEAFF.

The chain couples TRBV2 to TRBJ2-7; no firm D call. Germline V gene sequence: CDR1 SNHLY, CDR2 FYNNEI. The ends were cut back, 6 bases at V and 6 bases at J, with 12 bases in the middle. The CDR3 consists of 12 residues. The CDR3 loop is CASRFSVSEQYF. In DNA form, the CDR3 reads TGTGCCAGCAGGTTCTCGGTGTCCGAGCAGTACTTC.

The rearrangement joins TRBV27 to TRBJ1-5, with 9 bases lining up with TRBD1. This CDR3 is built from 14 residues. Germline values: CDR1 MNHEY, CDR2 SMNVEV (reference sequence). Trimming at V came to 3 bases and at J to 6 bases, leaving 3 bases not matched to a gene. The CDR3 DNA reads as TGTGCCAGCAGTTTTACAGGGGGCGTTCAGCCCCAGCATTTT. This gives the protein CASSFTGGVQPQHF.

This sequence joins TRBV7-8 and TRBJ2-7; tentative D call: TRBD2 (8 bases). The germline V gene encodes CDR1 SGHVS and CDR2 FQNEAQ. The V gene lost 5 bases and the J gene lost 4 bases, with 24 bases spanning the gap. The CDR3 has 17 residues. The CDR3 bases are TGTGCCAGCAGCACCATCAGACAGGGCGGGAGGTCTTACGAGCAGTACTTC. As protein: CASSTIRQGGRSYEQYF.

The chain is built from TRBV27 and TRBJ1-5; D is perhaps TRBD1 (5 bases). Between the trimmed V and J ends, which lost 4 bases and 2 bases, there was a span of 9 bases. This CDR3 is 14 amino acids long. CDR1 and CDR2 from the germline V gene are MNHEY and SMNVEV (reference sequence). CDR3 residues: CASSSRAGNQPQHF. The CDR3 DNA sequence: TGTGCCAGCAGTTCCAGGGCAGGCAATCAGCCCCAGCATTTT.

The chain links TRBV28 to TRBJ1-2; D is undetermined. CDR3 length: 12 residues. Trimming took off 6 bases at V and 6 bases at J, with 11 bases between the two ends. Germline-derived CDR1 and CDR2 are MDHEN and SYDVKM. The CDR3 region has the DNA TGTGCCAGCAGCCCCATCGGTGATGGCTACACCTTC. Its translation is CASSPIGDGYTF.

The V gene is TRBV10-3, the J gene TRBJ2-2, with D perhaps matching TRBD2 (5 bases). V was trimmed by 9 bases and J by 3 bases, leaving 20 bases between them. The CDR3 runs to 16 residues. CDR1 and CDR2 from the germline V gene are ENHRY and SYGVKD. The CDR3 spells CAIAADSSAHTGELFF. In DNA form, the CDR3 reads TGTGCCATAGCCGCGGACTCCTCGGCCCACACCGGGGAGCTGTTTTTT.

V usage is TRBV2 and J usage is TRBJ1-1; no clear D. The V gene's germline CDR1 is SNHLY and CDR2 FYNNEI. Trimming shortened V by 10 bases and J by 0 bases, and 12 bases separated the two germline ends. The CDR3 is 13 residues long. The CDR3 protein is CANKREVNTEAFF. The CDR3 DNA reads TGTGCCAACAAAAGGGAGGTGAACACTGAAGCTTTCTTT.

J is TRBJ1-2 and V is TRBV7-2; D unclear. Germline CDR1 and CDR2: SGHTA and FQGNSA. V lost 3 bases and J lost 4, with 21 bases in between. The length of the CDR3 is 17 residues. The CDR3 DNA follows: TGTGCCAGCAGCTTTGATACAGCACCGTATTCCTTCTATGGCTACACCTTC. Amino acids: CASSFDTAPYSFYGYTF.

This sequence joins TRBV2 and TRBJ2-7, with 9 bases that match TRBD1. The ends lost 5 bases at V and 1 base at J; junction bases unmatched: 3. CDR3 size: 14 residues. Germline V gene lookup returns CDR1 SNHLY and CDR2 FYNNEI. The CDR3 here is CASSHGTGSYEQYF. CDR3 DNA: TGTGCCAGCAGTCACGGGACAGGGTCCTACGAGCAGTACTTC.

CDR3 coding DNA: TGTGCCAGCAGCTTAGGCCCGGGACAGGGAATCGCAGATACGCAGTATTTT. This sequence encodes CASSLGPGQGIADTQYF. The chain joins TRBV13 to TRBJ2-3, with 9 bases aligning to TRBD1. Germline V gives CDR1 PRHDT, CDR2 FYEKMQ (reference sequence). V lost 0 bases and J lost 4; bases outside the gene matches: 8. This CDR3 has 17 amino acids.

The gene calls are TRBV10-3 and TRBJ1-3, with 9 bases lining up with TRBD1. The CDR3 loop spans 15 amino acids. Germline CDR1 reads ENHRY; CDR2 reads SYGVKD. V dropped 10 bases and J dropped 1; count of bases not matched to a gene: 8. CDR3 amino acids: CATGEDRGSGNTIYF. For the CDR3, the DNA is TGTGCCACCGGGGAGGACAGGGGATCTGGAAACACCATATATTTT.